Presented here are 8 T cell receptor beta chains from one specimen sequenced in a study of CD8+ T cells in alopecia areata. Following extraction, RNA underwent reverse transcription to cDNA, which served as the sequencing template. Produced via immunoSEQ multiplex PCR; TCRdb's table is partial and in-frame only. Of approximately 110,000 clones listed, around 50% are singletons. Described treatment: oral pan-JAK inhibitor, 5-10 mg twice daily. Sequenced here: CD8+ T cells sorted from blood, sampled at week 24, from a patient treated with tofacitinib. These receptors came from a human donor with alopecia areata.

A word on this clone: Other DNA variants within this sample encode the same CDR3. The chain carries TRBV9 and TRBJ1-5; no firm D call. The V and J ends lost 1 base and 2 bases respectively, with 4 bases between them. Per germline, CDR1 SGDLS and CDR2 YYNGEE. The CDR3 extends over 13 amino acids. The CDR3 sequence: CASSVHGNQPQHF. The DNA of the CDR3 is TGTGCCAGCAGCGTACATGGCAATCAGCCCCAGCATTTT.

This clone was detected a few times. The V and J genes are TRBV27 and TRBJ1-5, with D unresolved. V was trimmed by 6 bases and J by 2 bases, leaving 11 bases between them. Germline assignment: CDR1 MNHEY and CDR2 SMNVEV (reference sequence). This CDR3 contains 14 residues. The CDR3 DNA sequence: TGTGCCAGCAGCCTCGGGGAGCGCAATCAGCCCCAGCATTTT. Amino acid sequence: CASSLGERNQPQHF.

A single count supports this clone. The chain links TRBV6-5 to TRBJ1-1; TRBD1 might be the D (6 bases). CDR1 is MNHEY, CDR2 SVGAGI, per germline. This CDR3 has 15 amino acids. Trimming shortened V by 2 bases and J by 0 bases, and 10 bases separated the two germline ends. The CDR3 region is CASSYVTGMNTEAFF. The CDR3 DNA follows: TGTGCCAGCAGTTACGTCACAGGGATGAACACTGAAGCTTTCTTT.

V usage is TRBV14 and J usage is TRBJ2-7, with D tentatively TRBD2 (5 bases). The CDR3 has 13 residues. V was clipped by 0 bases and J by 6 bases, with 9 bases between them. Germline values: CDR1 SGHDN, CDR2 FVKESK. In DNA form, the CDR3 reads TGTGCCAGCAGCCAAGACGGGGAGTTCGAGCAGTACTTC. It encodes CASSQDGEFEQYF. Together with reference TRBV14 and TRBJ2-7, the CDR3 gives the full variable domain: EAGVTQFPSHSVIEKGQTVTLRCDPISGHDNLYWYRRVMGKEIKFLLHFVKESKQDESGMPNNRFLAERTGGTYSTLKVQPAELEDSGVYFCASSQDGEFEQYFGPGTRLTVT.

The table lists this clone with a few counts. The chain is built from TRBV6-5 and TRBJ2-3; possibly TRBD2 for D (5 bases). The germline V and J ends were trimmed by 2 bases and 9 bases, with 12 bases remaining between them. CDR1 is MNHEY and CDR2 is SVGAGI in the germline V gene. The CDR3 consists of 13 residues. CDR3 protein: CASSYTLPGTQYF. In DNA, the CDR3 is TGTGCCAGCAGTTACACCCTACCGGGGACGCAGTATTTT.

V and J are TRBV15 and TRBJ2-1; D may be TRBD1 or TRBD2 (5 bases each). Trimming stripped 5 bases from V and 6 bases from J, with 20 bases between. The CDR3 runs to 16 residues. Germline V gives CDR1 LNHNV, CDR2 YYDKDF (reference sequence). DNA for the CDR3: TGTGCCACCAGCGATAGGGGACCTCTCGAAGCCAATGAGCAGTTCTTC. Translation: CATSDRGPLEANEQFF.

The CDR3 sequence: CASSVAESYEQYF. The DNA of the CDR3 is TGTGCCAGCAGCGTAGCGGAATCCTACGAGCAGTACTTC. The chain has TRBV9 and TRBJ2-7; no reliable D call. The V end lost 0 bases, the J end lost 1 base, and 5 bases lay between the germline ends. Germline assignment: CDR1 SGDLS and CDR2 YYNGEE. The CDR3 is made up of 13 amino acids.

The CDR3 region is CASSLTVASYEQYF. CDR3 in DNA: TGTGCCAGCAGCTTAACGGTAGCCTCCTACGAGCAGTACTTC. The chain is built from TRBV7-3 and TRBJ2-5; D gene ambiguous. The J call may be faulty, since TRBJ2-7 better matches the DNA end. CDR3 length: 14 residues. Per the germline V gene, CDR1 is SGHTA and CDR2 is FQGTGA.